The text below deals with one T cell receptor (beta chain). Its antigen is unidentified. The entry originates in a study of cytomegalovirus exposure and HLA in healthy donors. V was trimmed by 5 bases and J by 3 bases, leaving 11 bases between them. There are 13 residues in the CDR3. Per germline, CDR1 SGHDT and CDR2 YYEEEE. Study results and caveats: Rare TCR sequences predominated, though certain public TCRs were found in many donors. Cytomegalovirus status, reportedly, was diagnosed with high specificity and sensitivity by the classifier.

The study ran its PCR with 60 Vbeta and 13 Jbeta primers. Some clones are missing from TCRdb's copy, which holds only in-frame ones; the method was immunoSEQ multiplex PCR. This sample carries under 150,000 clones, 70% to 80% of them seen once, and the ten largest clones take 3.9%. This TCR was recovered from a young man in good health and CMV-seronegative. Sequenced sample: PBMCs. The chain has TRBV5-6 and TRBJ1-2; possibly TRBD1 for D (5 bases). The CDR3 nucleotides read TGTGCCAGCAGGCCTACAGGAGACTATGGCTACACCTTC. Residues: CASRPTGDYGYTF.